This is a list of T cell receptor beta chains from one sample in a study of T cell clones after liver transplantation. Some clones are missing from TCRdb's copy, which holds only in-frame ones; the method was immunoSEQ multiplex PCR. The sample records tens of thousands of clones, nearly 85% being singletons. The material was CD4+ T cells from blood, obtained almost 47 months after liver transplant. These receptors came from a human patient who received a liver transplant. Certain T cells may be donor cells from the graft. Both conserved end residues are part of each CDR3. D genes are given only for firm matches. Size is omitted from some rows. Given values are once, few, many or a class for expanded clones.

D	size	V	J	DNA	CDR3
-	few	TRBV6-4	TRBJ2-3	TGTGCCAGCAGCCGGGACTTCACAGATACGCAGTATTTT	CASSRDFTDTQYF
-	-	TRBV6-5	TRBJ1-4	TGTGCCAGCAGCCGGGACGGAATCGAAAAACTGTTTTTT	CASSRDGIEKLFF
-	-	TRBV2	TRBJ2-7	TGTGCCAGCAGGGCCCCTACCCTAGCCTACGAGCAGTACTTC	CASRAPTLAYEQYF
TRBD2	-	TRBV5-4	TRBJ2-2	TGTGCCAGCAAGGGGCTAGCGGGAGGAGACGGGGAGCTGTTTTTT	CASKGLAGGDGELFF
-	few	TRBV2	TRBJ2-7	TGTGCCAGCAGTGAGGTGCTAGACTCCTACGAGCAGTACTTC	CASSEVLDSYEQYF
-	-	TRBV7-9	TRBJ1-1	TGTGCCAGCAGCTTAGGTCAGGGAGGACACACTGAAGCTTTCTTT	CASSLGQGGHTEAFF
-	-	TRBV29-1	TRBJ2-3	TGCAGCGTTGGGCGGGGGCAGTTGGATACGCAGTATTTT	CSVGRGQLDTQYF
TRBD2	-	TRBV9	TRBJ2-5	TGTGCCAGCAGCGTAGGTGGCGGGGAGGGGGAGACCCAGTACTTC	CASSVGGGEGETQYF
-	-	TRBV6-5	TRBJ2-2	TGTGCCAGCAGTTTAACCGGGTTTCAGAACACCGGGGAGCTGTTTTTT	CASSLTGFQNTGELFF
TRBD1	-	TRBV10-2	TRBJ2-7	TGCGCCAGCGGACAGGGAGACTACGAGCAGTACTTC	CASGQGDYEQYF
-	once	TRBV11-3	TRBJ2-1	TGTGCCAGCAGCTTAGAGGCTGACGTTAATGAGCAGTTCTTC	CASSLEADVNEQFF
-	-	TRBV7-2	TRBJ2-6	TGTGCCAGCAGCTTATGGGGTTTGCGGGGGCCTGGGGCCAACGTCCTGACTTTC	CASSLWGLRGPGANVLTF
TRBD2	-	TRBV5-1	TRBJ2-1	TGCGCCAGCAGACTACTAGCGGGAGGGCCCGGGGAGCAGTTCTTC	CASRLLAGGPGEQFF
TRBD2	-	TRBV15	TRBJ2-7	TGTGCCACCAGCAGAGACCGCGGGGGCTCCTACGAGCAGTACTTC	CATSRDRGGSYEQYF
-	-	TRBV10-2	TRBJ1-2	TGCGCCAGCGGTATGTGGGAGGCGGACTATGGCTACACCTTC	CASGMWEADYGYTF
-	-	TRBV14	TRBJ2-3	TGTGCCAGCAGCCCACTAGGTGTCGATACGCAGTATTTT	CASSPLGVDTQYF
-	-	TRBV28	TRBJ2-5	TGTGCCAGCAGTTCGCCTAGCGCGCAAGAGACCCAGTACTTC	CASSSPSAQETQYF
TRBD2	once	TRBV2	TRBJ2-2	TGTGCCAGCAGTGAAGTCGGCGGGAGGCCAGCCGGGGAGCTGTTTTTT	CASSEVGGRPAGELFF
-	-	TRBV2	TRBJ2-7	TGTGCCAGCAGGGCAGCAGCGGTCAACCACGAGCAGTACTTC	CASRAAAVNHEQYF
-	-	TRBV9	TRBJ2-2	TGTGCCAGCAGCGGCCAGGGACTTGGAGTCACCGGGGAGCTGTTTTTT	CASSGQGLGVTGELFF
TRBD2	-	TRBV5-1	TRBJ2-7	TGCGCCAGCAGCTTAGCGGGAGGGAAGTACGAGCAGTACTTC	CASSLAGGKYEQYF
TRBD1	-	TRBV7-3	TRBJ2-5	TGTGCCAGCAGCTCCGGGACAGGGATGGGGACCCAGTACTTC	CASSSGTGMGTQYF
-	few	TRBV27	TRBJ2-1	TGTGCCAGCAGTTCCCTTCGTAGCGGCTACAATGAGCAGTTCTTC	CASSSLRSGYNEQFF
-	-	TRBV7-2	TRBJ2-7	TGTGCCAGCAGTTATAGCGGAGCTTACGAGCAGTACTTC	CASSYSGAYEQYF
TRBD1	-	TRBV6-5	TRBJ1-2	TGTGCCAGCACACCCGGACAGGGGGGTCGTGGCTACACCTTC	CASTPGQGGRGYTF
-	-	TRBV29-1	TRBJ1-1	TGCAGCGTTCCGTCGAGGTGGACTGAAGCTTTCTTT	CSVPSRWTEAFF
-	-	TRBV27	TRBJ1-2	TGTGCCAGCAGTCCATCTTGGGGTTCGTTTAACTATGGCTACACCTTC	CASSPSWGSFNYGYTF
TRBD1	-	TRBV5-1	TRBJ2-7	TGCGCCAGCAGCTTGGGGACCGGGACAGGGGTCCACGAGCAGTACTTC	CASSLGTGTGVHEQYF
-	-	TRBV6-5	TRBJ1-4	TGTGCCAGCAGGGTTACAACTAATGAAAAACTGTTTTTT	CASRVTTNEKLFF
-	-	TRBV7-9	TRBJ1-2	TGTGCCAGCACCGCTCCGACCGAAACAGGGGGCTACACCTTC	CASTAPTETGGYTF
-	few	TRBV6-1	TRBJ1-1	TGTGCCAGCAGTGAACCCCCAGCGTATGAAGCTTTCTTT	CASSEPPAYEAFF
TRBD2	-	TRBV19	TRBJ2-3	TGTGCCAGTAGTCTCGGGAGGGCTGGAGATACGCAGTATTTT	CASSLGRAGDTQYF
TRBD2	-	TRBV28	TRBJ2-2	TGTGCCAGCAGGCCGGGACTAGCGAAAACCGGGGAGCTGTTTTTT	CASRPGLAKTGELFF
-	-	TRBV5-1	TRBJ2-6	TGCGCCAGCAGCTTGGTGGAAACTGGGGCCAACGTCCTGACTTTC	CASSLVETGANVLTF
-	-	TRBV28	TRBJ1-2	TGTGCCAGCAGTCTAAGGAAGAACTATGGCTACACCTTC	CASSLRKNYGYTF
TRBD1	-	TRBV28	TRBJ1-1	TGTGCCAGCAGTAGCATCAGGGGGGCTTTCTTT	CASSSIRGAFF
-	-	TRBV4-1	TRBJ1-5	TGCGCCAGCAGCCAGGGGTCCTCAGGGCTATATCAGCCCCAGCATTTT	CASSQGSSGLYQPQHF
-	-	TRBV28	TRBJ1-2	TGTGCCAGCAGCGAAGGAGGGGTAGGGTATGGCTACACCTTC	CASSEGGVGYGYTF